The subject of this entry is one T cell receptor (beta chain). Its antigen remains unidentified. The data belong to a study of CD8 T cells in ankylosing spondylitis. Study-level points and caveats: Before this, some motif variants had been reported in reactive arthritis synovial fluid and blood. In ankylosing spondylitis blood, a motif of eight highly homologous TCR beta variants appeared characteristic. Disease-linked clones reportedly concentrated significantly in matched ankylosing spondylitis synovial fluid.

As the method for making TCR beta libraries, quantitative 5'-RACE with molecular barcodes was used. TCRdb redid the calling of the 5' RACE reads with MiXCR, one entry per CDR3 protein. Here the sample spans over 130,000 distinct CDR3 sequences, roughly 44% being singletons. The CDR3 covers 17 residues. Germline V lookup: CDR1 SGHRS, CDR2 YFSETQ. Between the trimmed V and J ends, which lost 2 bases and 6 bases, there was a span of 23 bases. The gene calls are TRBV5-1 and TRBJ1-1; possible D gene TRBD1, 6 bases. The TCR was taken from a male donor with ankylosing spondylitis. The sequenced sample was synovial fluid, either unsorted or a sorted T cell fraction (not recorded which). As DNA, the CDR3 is TGCGCCAGCAGCTTACCGATTTTCTCCAGGGGAAAGGCTGAAGCTTTCTTT. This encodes CASSLPIFSRGKAEAFF.